This is a list of T cell receptor beta chains from one sample in a study of blood T cell repertoires in COVID-19. The repertoire was sequenced with immunoSEQ multiplex PCR; TCRdb's copy has only in-frame clones and lacks some. Of approximately 290,000 clones in the sample, around nine tenths were seen once. Source material: peripheral blood. Receptors were obtained from a woman in her twenties or thirties with COVID-19, enrolled during active disease. Each CDR3 is given with its conserved first and last residue. The D gene is left open where the match is weak. Only some rows state a clone size, as once, few, many or a class for expanded clones.

CDR3: CASSLASGGRADTQYF
DNA: TGTGCCAGCAGCTTAGCAAGCGGGGGAAGAGCAGATACGCAGTATTTT
V: TRBV11-2
J: TRBJ2-3
size: NA
D: TRBD2

CDR3: CASSPGPGRGNSYEQYF
DNA: TGTGCCAGCAGCCCCGGGCCAGGGAGGGGGAACTCCTACGAGCAGTACTTC
V: TRBV28
J: TRBJ2-7
size: NA
D: NA

CDR3: CAWSVNGRNTIYF
DNA: TGTGCCTGGAGTGTCAACGGGAGAAACACCATATATTTT
V: TRBV30
J: TRBJ1-3
size: NA
D: NA

CDR3: CASSLGRWGPTYEQYF
DNA: TGTGCCAGCAGCTTAGGGAGGTGGGGGCCGACCTACGAGCAGTACTTC
V: TRBV11-2
J: TRBJ2-7
size: NA
D: NA

CDR3: CSAIISLDNTF
DNA: TGCAGTGCAATCATCAGTCTCGACAACACCTTC
V: TRBV20-1
J: TRBJ1-2
size: NA
D: NA

CDR3: CASSSRVGAQETQYF
DNA: TGTGCCAGCAGCTCCCGAGTTGGGGCCCAAGAGACCCAGTACTTC
V: TRBV11-3
J: TRBJ2-5
size: NA
D: NA

CDR3: CASSYGAWVTEAFF
DNA: TGTGCCAGCAGTTACGGGGCTTGGGTCACTGAAGCTTTCTTT
V: TRBV6-2/TRBV6-3
J: TRBJ1-1
size: NA
D: NA

CDR3: CATVEGEYGYTF
DNA: TGTGCCACTGTGGAAGGGGAATATGGCTACACCTTC
V: TRBV6-6
J: TRBJ1-2
size: NA
D: NA

CDR3: CASSFNTGELFF
DNA: TGTGCCAGCAGTTTTAATACCGGGGAGCTGTTTTTT
V: TRBV27
J: TRBJ2-2
size: NA
D: NA

CDR3: CASSKGQGNNEQFF
DNA: TGTGCCAGTAGTAAGGGACAGGGAAACAATGAGCAGTTCTTC
V: TRBV19
J: TRBJ2-1
size: NA
D: TRBD1

CDR3: CASSEATGYRETQYF
DNA: TGTGCCAGCAGTGAAGCAACAGGCTATAGGGAGACCCAGTACTTC
V: TRBV6-1
J: TRBJ2-5
size: NA
D: NA

CDR3: CASWDRVVSPLHF
DNA: TGTGCCAGCTGGGACAGGGTTGTTTCACCCCTCCACTTT
V: TRBV2
J: TRBJ1-6
size: NA
D: TRBD1

CDR3: CASSLTLDEKLFF
DNA: TGTGCCAGCAGCTTGACCCTAGATGAAAAACTGTTTTTT
V: TRBV7-9
J: TRBJ1-4
size: NA
D: NA

CDR3: CASSDHGGRDGYTF
DNA: TGTGCCAGCAGTGACCACGGAGGGCGGGATGGCTACACCTTC
V: TRBV6-4
J: TRBJ1-2
size: NA
D: NA

CDR3: CASSADRGTEAFF
DNA: TGTGCCAGCAGCGCCGACAGGGGCACTGAAGCTTTCTTT
V: TRBV13
J: TRBJ1-1
size: NA
D: TRBD1

CDR3: CASSVSSQLFATGELFF
DNA: TGTGCCAGCAGCGTATCGTCACAGTTATTTGCCACCGGGGAGCTGTTTTTT
V: TRBV9
J: TRBJ2-2
size: once
D: NA

CDR3: CASSRDTSNQPQHF
DNA: TGTGCCAGCAGTAGGGACACTAGCAATCAGCCCCAGCATTTT
V: TRBV2
J: TRBJ1-5
size: once
D: NA

CDR3: CASSSGARGGETQYF
DNA: TGTGCCAGCAGTTCGGGCGCGAGGGGGGGGGAGACCCAGTACTTC
V: TRBV6-5
J: TRBJ2-5
size: once
D: NA

CDR3: CASSPAGDSPLHF
DNA: TGTGCCAGCAGCCCGGCGGGGGATTCACCCCTCCACTTT
V: TRBV3-1/TRBV3-2
J: TRBJ1-6
size: NA
D: NA

CDR3: CASSFSGGYNEQFF
DNA: TGTGCCAGTAGTTTTAGCGGGGGTTACAATGAGCAGTTCTTC
V: TRBV19
J: TRBJ2-1
size: NA
D: TRBD2

CDR3: CASSHLGGEQFF
DNA: TGTGCCAGCAGCCATCTCGGGGGTGAGCAGTTCTTC
V: TRBV3-1/TRBV3-2
J: TRBJ2-1
size: once
D: NA

CDR3: CASSMSQGAISPLHF
DNA: TGTGCCAGTAGTATGTCCCAGGGGGCTATTTCACCCCTCCACTTT
V: TRBV19
J: TRBJ1-6
size: NA
D: TRBD1

CDR3: CASSYSGQVVDEQYF
DNA: TGTGCCAGCAGTTACTCGGGCCAAGTAGTCGACGAGCAGTACTTC
V: TRBV6-5
J: TRBJ2-7
size: NA
D: NA

CDR3: CSVQGPYEQYF
DNA: TGCAGCGTTCAAGGGCCGTACGAGCAGTACTTC
V: TRBV29-1
J: TRBJ2-7
size: NA
D: NA

CDR3: CSAQVYGYTF
DNA: TGCAGTGCTCAGGTCTATGGCTACACCTTC
V: TRBV20-1
J: TRBJ1-2
size: NA
D: NA

CDR3: CASSLGSYSRGNTIYF
DNA: TGCGCCAGCAGCTTGGGGTCGTATTCGCGGGGAAACACCATATATTTT
V: TRBV5-1
J: TRBJ1-3
size: few
D: NA

CDR3: CASSPGTGGETQYF
DNA: TGTGCCAGCAGCCCCGGGACAGGGGGCGAGACCCAGTACTTC
V: TRBV7-9
J: TRBJ2-5
size: NA
D: TRBD1

CDR3: CASSLDYQETQYF
DNA: TGTGCCAGCAGCTTGGACTACCAAGAGACCCAGTACTTC
V: TRBV5-6
J: TRBJ2-5
size: NA
D: NA

CDR3: CASSVTGGADTQYF
DNA: TGTGCCAGCAGTGTGACAGGGGGCGCAGATACGCAGTATTTT
V: TRBV25-1
J: TRBJ2-3
size: NA
D: TRBD1

CDR3: CASSTWDSSYEQYF
DNA: TGTGCCAGCAGCACCTGGGACAGCTCCTACGAGCAGTACTTC
V: TRBV5-4
J: TRBJ2-7
size: NA
D: TRBD1

CDR3: CATSDLWGLNQPQHF
DNA: TGTGCCACCAGTGATTTGTGGGGCTTAAATCAGCCCCAGCATTTT
V: TRBV24-1
J: TRBJ1-5
size: NA
D: NA

CDR3: CASSPGRLQTVPYF
DNA: TGTGCCAGCTCCCCAGGGAGACTTCAAACCGTCCCATATTTT
V: TRBV18
J: TRBJ1-3
size: once
D: NA

CDR3: CASKGQGNNEQFF
DNA: TGTGCCTCTAAGGGACAGGGAAACAATGAGCAGTTCTTC
V: TRBV15
J: TRBJ2-1
size: once
D: TRBD1

CDR3: CASSSTDGYTF
DNA: TGTGCCAGCAGTTCAACAGATGGCTACACCTTC
V: TRBV28
J: TRBJ1-2
size: NA
D: NA

CDR3: CASSSRGIRAHEQYF
DNA: TGTGCCAGCAGTTCGCGGGGAATAAGGGCGCACGAGCAGTACTTC
V: TRBV28
J: TRBJ2-7
size: NA
D: NA

CDR3: CAVGDLTAGELFF
DNA: TGTGCCGTGGGGGACTTAACTGCCGGGGAGCTGTTTTTT
V: TRBV28
J: TRBJ2-2
size: NA
D: NA

CDR3: CASAPLIAGPYTDTQYF
DNA: TGTGCCAGCGCACCGTTAATAGCGGGGCCTTACACAGATACGCAGTATTTT
V: TRBV3-1/TRBV3-2
J: TRBJ2-3
size: NA
D: TRBD2

CDR3: CATGEPYEQYF
DNA: TGTGCCACAGGGGAACCCTACGAGCAGTACTTC
V: TRBV24-1
J: TRBJ2-7
size: NA
D: NA

CDR3: CAISERRSALLNTEAFF
DNA: TGTGCCATCAGTGAGCGGCGGTCTGCCCTTTTGAACACTGAAGCTTTCTTT
V: TRBV10-3
J: TRBJ1-1
size: NA
D: NA

CDR3: CASSLIGGTGETQYF
DNA: TGTGCCAGCAGCTTAATTGGGGGGACGGGAGAGACCCAGTACTTC
V: TRBV7-9
J: TRBJ2-5
size: few
D: NA

CDR3: CASQDSGGAGETQYF
DNA: TGCGCCAGCCAAGATAGCGGGGGGGCCGGGGAGACCCAGTACTTC
V: TRBV4-1
J: TRBJ2-5
size: NA
D: TRBD2

CDR3: CASSEPRGRRDEQYF
DNA: TGTGCCAGCAGTGAGCCCAGGGGGCGGAGAGACGAGCAGTACTTC
V: TRBV6-1
J: TRBJ2-7
size: NA
D: TRBD1

CDR3: CASSPSGGALYNSPLHF
DNA: TGTGCCAGCAGCCCCAGTGGGGGGGCCCTCTATAATTCACCCCTCCACTTT
V: TRBV13
J: TRBJ1-6
size: NA
D: NA

CDR3: CATEWRDNSPLHF
DNA: TGTGCCACCGAGTGGCGGGATAATTCACCCCTCCACTTT
V: TRBV2
J: TRBJ1-6
size: NA
D: NA

CDR3: CASCPPTGCMVYGYTF
DNA: TGTGCCAGCTGCCCCCCGACAGGGTGTATGGTCTATGGCTACACCTTC
V: TRBV27
J: TRBJ1-2
size: once
D: TRBD1

CDR3: CASRPGGNANYGYTF
DNA: TGTGCCAGCAGGCCGGGGGGGAACGCTAACTATGGCTACACCTTC
V: TRBV6-5
J: TRBJ1-2
size: NA
D: NA

CDR3: CASSFSGGSLTDTQYF
DNA: TGTGCCAGCAGCTTCAGCGGGGGTTCCCTCACAGATACGCAGTATTTT
V: TRBV11-2
J: TRBJ2-3
size: NA
D: TRBD2

CDR3: CASSSPGQGFDEQFF
DNA: TGTGCCAGCAGTTCCCCGGGACAGGGTTTCGATGAGCAGTTCTTC
V: TRBV27
J: TRBJ2-1
size: NA
D: TRBD1

CDR3: CASSDPSGGAIYNEQFF
DNA: TGTGCCAGCAGTGACCCTAGCGGGGGAGCAATTTACAATGAGCAGTTCTTC
V: TRBV6-1
J: TRBJ2-1
size: NA
D: TRBD2

CDR3: CASSLTGWDEQYF
DNA: TGTGCCAGCAGCCTGACAGGGTGGGACGAGCAGTACTTC
V: TRBV5-4
J: TRBJ2-7
size: few
D: TRBD1

CDR3: CASSQDLLAGRNNEQFF
DNA: TGCGCCAGCAGCCAAGATCTACTGGCGGGAAGAAACAATGAGCAGTTCTTC
V: TRBV4-1
J: TRBJ2-1
size: NA
D: NA

CDR3: CASSPGQGVIQPQHF
DNA: TGTGCCAGCAGTCCGGGACAGGGGGTCATTCAGCCCCAGCATTTT
V: TRBV27
J: TRBJ1-5
size: NA
D: TRBD1

CDR3: CASSLGQHTEAFF
DNA: TGTGCCAGCAGCTTAGGACAGCACACTGAAGCTTTCTTT
V: TRBV11-3
J: TRBJ1-1
size: NA
D: NA

CDR3: CASSRPRGGTLYGYTF
DNA: TGTGCCAGCAGTCGCCCCCGGGGGGGGACCCTCTATGGCTACACCTTC
V: TRBV6-6
J: TRBJ1-2
size: NA
D: NA

CDR3: CASSLHAAGELFF
DNA: TGTGCCAGCAGCCTTCACGCGGCCGGGGAGCTGTTTTTT
V: TRBV3-1/TRBV3-2
J: TRBJ2-2
size: NA
D: NA

CDR3: CASSIVPADEQYF
DNA: TGTGCCAGTAGTATAGTCCCGGCGGACGAGCAGTACTTC
V: TRBV19
J: TRBJ2-7
size: NA
D: NA

CDR3: CALEAGDLGETQYF
DNA: TGTGCCTTGGAGGCGGGGGACCTCGGGGAGACCCAGTACTTC
V: TRBV5-6
J: TRBJ2-5
size: once
D: TRBD2

CDR3: CASSFRGGQETQYF
DNA: TGTGCCAGCAGTTTCCGGGGGGGACAAGAGACCCAGTACTTC
V: TRBV27
J: TRBJ2-5
size: NA
D: TRBD2

CDR3: CASSLGRGYQETQYF
DNA: TGTGCCAGCAGCTTAGGGCGGGGGTACCAAGAGACCCAGTACTTC
V: TRBV7-2
J: TRBJ2-5
size: NA
D: TRBD2

CDR3: CASSFTNRAEKLFF
DNA: TGTGCCAGTAGTTTTACTAACAGGGCTGAAAAACTGTTTTTT
V: TRBV19
J: TRBJ1-4
size: few
D: NA